The 12 T cell receptor beta chains in this list originate from one sample, sequenced in a study of neoadjuvant anti-PD-1 for oral cavity cancer. Repertoires were generated with immunoSEQ multiplex PCR, while TCRdb's copy carries only in-frame clones and drops some. In the table there are about 12,000 clones, 60% to 80% of which are singletons. The time point here: after neoadjuvant nivolumab, at surgical resection. Sequenced here: PBMCs, sampled after nivolumab (anti-PD-1) treatment. The receptor set was obtained from a person aged 40 to 85 with oral cavity squamous cell carcinoma.

The chain is built from TRBV27 and TRBJ2-7; D is possibly TRBD2 (6 bases). V gave up 5 bases and J gave up 2 bases, with 16 bases separating them. This CDR3 has 15 amino acids. Germline V gives CDR1 MNHEY, CDR2 SMNVEV (reference sequence). The CDR3: CASSAIAGTPYEQYF. Here the CDR3 DNA reads TGTGCCAGCAGTGCCATAGCAGGGACTCCCTACGAGCAGTACTTC.

This clone was observed a few times. CDR3 protein: CASSPLPPGLAPQETQYF. The CDR3, as DNA: TGTGCCAGTAGTCCCCTCCCGCCGGGACTAGCCCCCCAAGAGACCCAGTACTTC. The gene calls are TRBV19 and TRBJ2-5; 9 bases agree with TRBD2. The V gene end was trimmed by 5 bases and the J gene end by 1 base; junction bases not matched to a gene: 14. Looked up from germline, CDR1 is LNHDA and CDR2 is SQIVND (reference sequence). CDR3 size: 18 residues.

This clone was seen just once. The chain uses TRBV5-6 and TRBJ2-7; D perhaps matches TRBD1 (6 bases). The CDR3 spans 15 residues. Trimming removed 0 bases from V and 3 bases from J, with 13 bases in between. Per germline, CDR1 SGHDT and CDR2 YYEEEE. The CDR3 region is CASSLVDRFLYEQYF. The CDR3 nucleotides are TGTGCCAGCAGCTTGGTAGACAGGTTCCTCTACGAGCAGTACTTC.

The chain couples TRBV5-1 to TRBJ2-7, with 7 positions matching TRBD2. Losses at the gene ends were 4 bases for V and 3 bases for J; bases not matched to a gene: 7. CDR3 length: 14 amino acids. CDR1 is SGHRS and CDR2 is YFSETQ in the germline V gene. The CDR3 reads CASSGRAGDYEQYF. The CDR3 DNA is TGCGCCAGCAGCGGGAGGGCGGGAGACTACGAGCAGTACTTC. The full variable domain, with the rest looked up from reference TRBV5-1 and TRBJ2-7, is KAGVTQTPRYLIKTRGQQVTLSCSPISGHRSVSWYQQTPGQGLQFLFEYFSETQRNKGNFPGRFSGRQFSNSRSEMNVSTLELGDSALYLCASSGRAGDYEQYFGPGTRLTVT.

The rearrangement links TRBV2 to TRBJ2-7; D gene ambiguous. Trimming cost V 6 bases and J 6 bases, with 9 bases left between them. The CDR3 has 11 amino acids. The V gene's germline CDR1 is SNHLY and CDR2 FYNNEI. The CDR3 DNA sequence: TGTGCCAGCAGCGAGACTGCCGAGCAGTACTTC. It specifies CASSETAEQYF.

This clone appeared a few times. The CDR3 is CASSMGQGRETQYF. The CDR3 DNA reads as TGTGCCAGTAGTATGGGACAGGGACGGGAGACCCAGTACTTC. V gene TRBV19 combines with J gene TRBJ2-5; the match to TRBD1 covers 9 bases. V was clipped by 3 bases and J by 5 bases; unmatched bases: 4. Germline-derived CDR1 and CDR2 are LNHDA and SQIVND (reference sequence). The CDR3 loop spans 14 amino acids.

This sequence joins TRBV10-3 and TRBJ1-2, with 7 bases fitting TRBD1. The CDR3 length is 12 residues. V dropped 2 bases and J dropped 7; count of bases not matched to a gene: 1. Per the germline V gene, CDR1 is ENHRY and CDR2 is SYGVKD. The CDR3 protein is CAISEAGGGYTF. The CDR3 DNA reads TGTGCCATCAGTGAGGCAGGGGGTGGCTACACCTTC.

The gene calls are TRBV7-9 and TRBJ2-1, with 10 nucleotides matching TRBD2. The germline CDR1 and CDR2 sequences are SEHNR and FQNEAQ (reference sequence). V shed 1 base, J shed 3 bases, and the junction held 6 bases outside the gene matches. The CDR3 contains 17 residues. In DNA form, the CDR3 reads TGTGCCAGCAGCTTAGGAGCTAGCGGGAGTGGCTACAATGAGCAGTTCTTC. It codes for CASSLGASGSGYNEQFF.

This chain uses TRBV11-1 with TRBJ1-2, with D unclear. Germline CDR1 is SGHAT and CDR2 is FQDESV (reference sequence). The CDR3 runs 14 residues. Deletions cut 2 bases from V and 4 bases from J, with 11 bases between. The CDR3 region is CASSLQAVSYGYTF. CDR3 DNA: TGTGCCAGCAGCTTACAGGCGGTGAGCTATGGCTACACCTTC.

This rearrangement joins TRBV6-5 to TRBJ1-3; no reliable D call. CDR3 size: 13 residues. V was clipped by 5 bases and J by 4 bases, with 9 bases between them. Germline CDR1 MNHEY, CDR2 SVGAGI. CDR3 protein: CASSRGRGNTIYF. CDR3 DNA: TGTGCCAGCAGTCGAGGGAGGGGAAACACCATATATTTT.

The genes are TRBV6-1 and TRBJ2-7; D call uncertain. Trimming removed 1 base at V and 4 bases at J, with 2 bases between. This CDR3 has 11 residues. Germline values: CDR1 MNHNS, CDR2 SASEGT. CDR3 in amino acids: CASSEGYEQYF. In nucleotides, the CDR3 is TGTGCCAGCAGTGAAGGTTACGAGCAGTACTTC.

This clone was found a few times. The chain joins TRBV19 to TRBJ2-1; possible D gene TRBD2, 6 bases. The CDR3 length is 14 residues. Germline values: CDR1 LNHDA, CDR2 SQIVND (reference sequence). Trimming stripped 6 bases from V and 5 bases from J, with 14 bases between. Written as DNA, the CDR3 is TGTGCCAGTAGATTGATAGGAGGGGACAATGAGCAGTTCTTC. It translates to CASRLIGGDNEQFF.